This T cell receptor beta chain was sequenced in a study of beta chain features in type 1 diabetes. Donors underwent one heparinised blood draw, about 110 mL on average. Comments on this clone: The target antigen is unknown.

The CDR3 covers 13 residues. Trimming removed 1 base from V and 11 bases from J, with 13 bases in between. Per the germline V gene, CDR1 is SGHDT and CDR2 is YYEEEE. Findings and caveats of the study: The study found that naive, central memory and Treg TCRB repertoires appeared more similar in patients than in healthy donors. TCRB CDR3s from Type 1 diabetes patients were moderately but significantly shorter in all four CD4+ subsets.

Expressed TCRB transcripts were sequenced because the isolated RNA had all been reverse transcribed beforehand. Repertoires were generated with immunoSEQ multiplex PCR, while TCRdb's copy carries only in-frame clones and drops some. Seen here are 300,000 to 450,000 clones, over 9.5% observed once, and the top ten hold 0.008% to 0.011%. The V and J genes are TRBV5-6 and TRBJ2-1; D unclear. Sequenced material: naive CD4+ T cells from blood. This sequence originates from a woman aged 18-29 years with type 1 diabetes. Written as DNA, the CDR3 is TGTGCCAGCAGCTTGAATAGCCAGTTCAAGCAGTTCTTC. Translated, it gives CASSLNSQFKQFF.